This TCR beta chain was sequenced in a study of T cell responses to AZD1222 COVID-19 vaccine. For this clone: Its antigen is not known.

The CDR3 is 15 amino acids. The junction had 10 bases not matched to a gene; V was cut back by 2 bases and J by 8 bases. Germline lookup yields CDR1 ENHRY and CDR2 SYGVKD. Sequencing used immunoSEQ multiplex PCR; TCRdb keeps in-frame clones, though not all of them. The sample lists around 100,000 clones, about 89% seen once, with around 9.6% in the top ten. Study conclusions and caveats: As reported, nearly half of all spike-specific TCRs target variant regions that are unmutated. Donors, mostly white British, included more females; clonal diversity was possibly underestimated. Distributed over spike, vaccine-associated CD4 TCRs predominated at 160-218 and 743-854.

Here the sequenced sample was peripheral blood, taken 28 days after the second AZD1222 dose. The V and J genes are TRBV10-3 and TRBJ1-2; 8 nucleotides align to TRBD1. This clonotype was sampled from an adult who received the AZD1222 COVID-19 vaccine. DNA for the CDR3: TGTGCCATCAGTGAGGGACAGGGCCCTCTTGGGGGCTACACCTTC. Translating it yields CAISEGQGPLGGYTF.